One and the same sample provided the 2 T cell receptor beta chains below, sequenced in a study of vaccination effects on CD4 cells after COVID-19. Before sequencing, viral peptide pools were used by the ViraFEST assay to expand antigen-specific CD4+ T cells. Culture proceeded for more than nine days, and CD4+ T cells were then isolated. People in the vaccine group had not been infected with SARS-CoV-2 before, and their nucleocapsid antibodies were negative. No cognate antigen is known for these TCRs. Only in-frame clones appear in the TCRdb table, and some are missing; sequencing was by immunoSEQ multiplex PCR. The repertoire includes some 52,000 clones, 79% of them detected once, and 5.5% to 7% sits in the top ten. The sample consisted of CD4+ T cells from PBMCs cultured with HCoV-OC43 spike peptides, taken before COVID-19 vaccination. Stated subset: HCoV-OC43 spike overlapping peptide pool stimulation. The origin of the receptors is a human donor who received a COVID-19 vaccine.

V and J are TRBV18 and TRBJ1-5; 8 bases line up with TRBD1. This CDR3 has 16 residues. The V gene's germline CDR1 is KGHSH and CDR2 LQKENI. V dropped 2 bases and J dropped 4; count of bases not matched to a gene: 7. Here the CDR3 DNA reads TGTGCCAGCTCACCAGGACAGGGTAACAGAAATCAGCCCCAGCATTTT. Translating it yields CASSPGQGNRNQPQHF.

The chain has TRBV19 and TRBJ2-1; D is tentatively TRBD1 or TRBD2 (5 bases each). The CDR3 spans 15 residues. Trimming left V 1 base short and J 4 bases short, with 11 bases between. Germline V CDR1 and CDR2: LNHDA, SQIVND (reference sequence). The CDR3 region is CASSIAGPYYNEQFF. The CDR3, as DNA: TGTGCCAGTAGTATAGCGGGGCCCTATTACAATGAGCAGTTCTTC.